This note documents a single T cell receptor beta chain sequence. This sample was taken from a study of T cells in narcolepsy. Germline V gene lookup returns CDR1 LGHNA and CDR2 YSLEER. The CDR3 totals 15 residues. Trimming took 4 bases from V and 1 from J, leaving 14 bases between them. Sequenced by immunoSEQ multiplex PCR; TCRdb stores in-frame clones only, minus some. This sample has roughly 35,000 clones, with roughly 80% found just once. Sequenced input: memory (CD45RA-) CD4+ T cells from blood. The sequence was obtained from a human donor in good health. The chain combines TRBV4-3 with TRBJ2-7, with no clear D. CDR3 loop: CASSRTVGLSYEQYF. For the CDR3, the DNA is TGCGCCAGCAGCCGCACTGTTGGGTTATCCTACGAGCAGTACTTC.